This TCR beta chain was recovered during a study of T cell responses to AZD1222 COVID-19 vaccine. A word on this clone: Its matching antigen is unknown.

CDR3 size: 15 residues. The germline gives CDR1 SGHTA, CDR2 FQGNSA. V trimming: 4 bases; J trimming: 2 bases; junction bases outside the gene matches: 2. Sequencing was performed with immunoSEQ multiplex PCR; in TCRdb, only in-frame clones are kept and a portion is missing. This sample has about 220,000 clones, with roughly 91% found just once. Study results and limitations: Females made up more of the donors, who were largely white British, and clonal diversity may have come out too low. Baseline testing showed seropositivity in only six AZD1222 recipients. The study found vaccine-associated CD4 TCRs spanning spike, dominant at 160-218 and 743-854.

The clonotype comes from an adult in good health. Sequenced here: peripheral blood, sampled on day 0 of MenACWY control vaccination. This sequence joins TRBV7-2 and TRBJ2-3; 11 nucleotides agree with TRBD2. The CDR3 loop reads CASSSSGGITDTQYF. CDR3 DNA sequence: TGTGCCAGCAGCTCTAGCGGGGGGATCACAGATACGCAGTATTTT.